A single sample is the source of the 8 T cell receptor delta chains below, sequenced in a study of γδ T cells in repeated Plasmodium falciparum infection. TCRdb called clones anew from the multiplex PCR reads with CATT. The repertoire holds tens of thousands of delta-chain clones, with around 1.6% as singletons. Vgamma9/Vdelta2+ and Vdelta2-negative gammadelta T cells were flow-sorted from PBMC for bulk sequencing. The source material was gamma-delta T cells from blood. All receptors come from a pool of human donors (malaria-infected and uninfected, not separated).

This clone was found a few times. The TCRdb record carries a much larger clone's protein, which differs from this DNA's translation at residue 14; a read error is the likely cause, and the protein listed here is the DNA translation. DNA for the CDR3: TGTGCTCTTGGGGACCCCCTCGGTTCTTTACTGGGGGCCTGTAAACTCATCTTT. It specifies CALGDPLGSLLGACKLIF. This chain uses TRDV1 with TRDJ1; 8 bases are a match to TRDD3. The germline gives CDR1 TSWWSYY, CDR2 QGS. The CDR3 totals 18 residues. The V gene end was trimmed by 3 bases and the J gene end by 7 bases; junction bases not matched to a gene: 19.

On this clone: This DNA's translation differs at residue 18 from TCRdb's protein, which comes from a much larger clone; a read error is likely, and the protein shown is translated from the DNA. No J gene was named, though the V gene is TRDV1; whether TRDD3, the table's D call, matches the DNA was not checked. This CDR3 region has 19 residues. Germline V CDR1 and CDR2: TSWWSYY, QGS. The CDR3 DNA sequence: TGTGCTCTTGGGCCACTCGAAAAAACTCACTGGGGGAACGAAGATAAACTCACCTTT. This gives the protein CALGPLEKTHWGNEDKLTF.

This clone was counted at least ten times. The sample carries other DNA sequences with the same CDR3. This sequence joins TRDV1 and TRDJ1; 8 bases match TRDD3. The J segment lost 0 bases and the V segment lost 4 bases, leaving 34 bases of the junction unmatched. The CDR3 extends over 25 amino acids. Germline V gene lookup returns CDR1 TSWWSYY and CDR2 QGS. In DNA, the CDR3 is TGTGCTCTTGGGGGACTCAAAGACTCCCGGCGGCTTTACTGGGGGGGGCATGGCTACACCGATAAACTCATCTTT. It is translated as CALGGLKDSRRLYWGGHGYTDKLIF.

For this clone: TCRdb records a much larger clone's protein for this DNA, with a difference at residue 22 that likely arises from a read error; the protein given is the translation of the DNA. The chain is built from TRDV1 and TRDJ1; TRDD3 matches at 13 bases. The germline CDR1 and CDR2 sequences are TSWWSYY and QGS. The CDR3 is 24 residues long. CDR3 bases: TGTGCTCTTGGGTCCCCGGGGCCTTCCCTCCTACGGAACTGGGGGATACGCGGAACCGATAAACACATCTTT. Encoded protein: CALGSPGPSLLRNWGIRGTDKHIF.

This clone ranks as medium-sized. CDR3 residues: CALGPRLVGGYAEADKLIF. CDR3 nucleotide sequence: TGTGCTCTTGGGCCCCGGCTGGTCGGGGGATACGCAGAGGCCGATAAACTCATCTTT. V gene TRDV1 combines with J gene TRDJ1, with 10 bases that match TRDD3. Trimming removed 5 bases from V and 3 bases from J; junction bases left unmatched: 18. CDR1 is TSWWSYY and CDR2 is QGS in the germline V gene. The CDR3 contains 19 residues.

This clone occurred many times. The protein in TCRdb stems from a much larger clone and differs at residue 10 from this DNA's translation, likely a read error; here the protein is translated from the DNA. The rearrangement joins TRDV2 to TRDJ1; no definite D call. The J gene was not available in TCRdb and was assigned here by matching the DNA to germline segments. V lost 5 bases and J lost 8, with 20 bases in between. Per germline, CDR1 GEAIGNYY and CDR2 EKD. The CDR3 covers 14 residues. The CDR3 nucleotides are TGTGCCTGTGTCCCAGGTACTGAGGCCCCAAAACTCATCTTT. Encoded protein: CACVPGTEAPKLIF.

The sample holds a few counts of this clone. TCRdb records a much larger clone's protein for this DNA, with a difference at residue 11 that likely arises from a read error; the protein given is the translation of the DNA. The V and J genes are TRDV2 and TRDJ1, with 9 positions matching TRDD3. TCRdb carries no J gene annotation; the J gene was assigned here by matching the DNA with germline. Germline V gene data show CDR1 as GEAIGNYY and CDR2 as EKD. The CDR3 consists of 15 residues. For the CDR3, the DNA is TGTGCCTGTGACACCGTAGGGGGATACACCGGTAAACTCATCTTT. Its protein product is CACDTVGGYTGKLIF.

This clone showed up just a few times. This probably arose from a read error, given a far larger clone one base away. This sample also contains other DNA sequences that code for the same CDR3. V usage is TRDV1 and J usage is TRDJ1; 7 nucleotides match TRDD3. TCRdb lists no J gene, so it was determined here by aligning the DNA to germline. The length of the CDR3 is 19 residues. CDR1 is TSWWSYY and CDR2 is QGS in the germline V gene. V shed 3 bases and J 2 bases; nucleotides not matched to a gene: 18. The CDR3 DNA follows: TGTGCTCTTGGGGATCCCTTTCTACGTAGGTGGGGGAGAACCGATAAACTCATCTTT. Translated, it gives CALGDPFLRRWGRTDKLIF.